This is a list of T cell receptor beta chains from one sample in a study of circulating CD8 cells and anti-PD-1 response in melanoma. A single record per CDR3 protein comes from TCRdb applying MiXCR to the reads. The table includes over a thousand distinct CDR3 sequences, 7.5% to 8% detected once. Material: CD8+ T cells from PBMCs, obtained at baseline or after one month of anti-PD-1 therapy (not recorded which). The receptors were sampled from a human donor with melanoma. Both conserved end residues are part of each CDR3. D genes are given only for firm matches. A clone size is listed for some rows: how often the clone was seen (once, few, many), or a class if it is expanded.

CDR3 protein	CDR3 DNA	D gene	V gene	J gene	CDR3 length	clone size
CASSSGEGRTDTQYF	TGTGCCAGCAGCTCCGGGGAGGGGAGGACAGATACGCAGTATTTT	TRBD2	TRBV7-8	TRBJ2-3	15	.
CASSINDVTRVYEQYF	TGTGCCAGTAGTATAAACGATGTGACTAGAGTCTACGAGCAGTACTTC	.	TRBV19	TRBJ2-7	16	medium-sized
CASSIVPQGATYNEQFF	TGTGCCAGTAGTATAGTACCCCAGGGGGCGACCTACAATGAGCAGTTCTTC	TRBD1	TRBV19	TRBJ2-1	17	medium-sized
CASSEGHMTDTQYF	TGTGCCAGCAGTGAGGGACATATGACAGATACGCAGTATTTT	.	TRBV27	TRBJ2-3	14	medium-sized
CASSLGGDNEQFF	TGTGCCAGCAGTTTAGGAGGGGACAATGAGCAGTTCTTC	.	TRBV27	TRBJ2-1	13	medium-sized
CASSDFKLDTQHF	TGTGCCAGTAGTGATTTCAAGCTAGATACGCAGCATTTT	.	TRBV19	TRBJ1-5	13	.
CASSAIPGLAGNPSYEQYF	TGTGCCAGCAGCGCCATACCGGGACTAGCGGGAAATCCCTCCTACGAGCAGTACTTC	TRBD2	TRBV28	TRBJ2-7	19	medium-sized
CASSLWGLNYGYTF	TGTGCCAGCAGTTTATGGGGGCTAAACTATGGCTACACCTTC	.	TRBV28	TRBJ1-2	14	medium-sized
CASSQDPGVDYEQYF	TGTGCCAGCAGCCAAGATCCTGGGGTAGATTATGAGCAGTACTTC	.	TRBV14	TRBJ2-7	15	medium-sized
CASSLGQPQHF	TGTGCCAGCAGTTTGGGTCAGCCCCAGCATTTT	.	TRBV28	TRBJ1-5	11	large
CASSLLLAGVGYEQYF	TGTGCCAGCAGTTTATTACTAGCGGGAGTCGGATACGAGCAGTACTTC	TRBD2	TRBV28	TRBJ2-7	16	medium-sized
CASSWAATGNEQFF	TGTGCCAGCAGTTGGGCCGCGACCGGTAATGAGCAGTTCTTC	.	TRBV27	TRBJ2-1	14	medium-sized
CVGSQNTGELFF	TGTGTCGGCAGCCAGAACACCGGGGAGCTGTTTTTT	.	TRBV28	TRBJ2-2	12	.
CASRGGDEGPYEQYF	TGTGCCAGCAGAGGGGGCGATGAAGGTCCCTACGAGCAGTACTTC	TRBD1	TRBV25-1	TRBJ2-7	15	medium-sized
CASSYSTDTDTQYF	TGTGCCAGCAGTTACTCGACAGACACAGATACGCAGTATTTT	.	TRBV6-5	TRBJ2-3	14	large
CASRLNTEAFF	TGTGCCAGCAGATTAAACACTGAAGCTTTCTTT	.	TRBV7-9	TRBJ1-1	11	large
CASTLGVLQNTGELFF	TGTGCCAGCACCTTAGGGGTTCTCCAGAACACCGGGGAGCTGTTTTTT	.	TRBV28	TRBJ2-2	16	medium-sized
CASSPIGQTEAFF	TGTGCCAGCAGCCCCATAGGACAAACTGAAGCTTTCTTT	.	TRBV7-9	TRBJ1-1	13	.
CASNLGLNNSPLHF	TGTGCCAGCAACCTAGGGCTAAATAATTCACCCCTCCACTTT	.	TRBV28	TRBJ1-6	14	medium-sized
CATSDLRAGRDTQYF	TGTGCCACCAGTGATTTGAGAGCAGGTCGAGATACGCAGTATTTT	.	TRBV24-1	TRBJ2-3	15	medium-sized
CASSSTAGYQNYGYTF	TGTGCCAGCAGTTCAACCGCAGGGTATCAGAACTATGGCTACACCTTC	.	TRBV28	TRBJ1-2	16	large
CASSLDRGQTYNEQFF	TGCGCCAGCAGCTTGGACAGGGGGCAAACCTACAATGAGCAGTTCTTC	TRBD1	TRBV5-1	TRBJ2-1	16	medium-sized
CASSVEQGMNYGYTF	TGTGCCAGCAGCGTAGAACAAGGAATGAACTATGGCTACACCTTC	.	TRBV9	TRBJ1-2	15	large
CVSSQVPGQAVYEQYF	TGTGTCAGCAGCCAGGTCCCGGGACAGGCGGTCTACGAGCAGTACTTC	TRBD1	TRBV4-2	TRBJ2-7	16	medium-sized
CASSQTGDGGTQYF	TGTGCCAGCAGCCAAACAGGGGACGGGGGGACCCAGTACTTC	.	TRBV14	TRBJ2-5	14	large
CASRGNFYTEAFF	TGTGCCAGCAGGGGGAATTTCTACACTGAAGCTTTCTTT	.	TRBV28	TRBJ1-1	13	medium-sized
CASSPGLAGYTGELFF	TGTGCCAGCAGCCCGGGACTAGCGGGATACACCGGGGAGCTGTTTTTT	TRBD2	TRBV28	TRBJ2-2	16	medium-sized
CASSGLAGEDEQFF	TGTGCCAGCAGCGGACTAGCGGGGGAAGATGAGCAGTTCTTC	TRBD2	TRBV28	TRBJ2-1	14	medium-sized
CASSPGSTYEQYF	TGTGCCAGCAGCCCTGGCAGCACCTACGAGCAGTACTTC	.	TRBV28	TRBJ2-7	13	medium-sized
CASSLPPGNEQFF	TGTGCCAGCAGCCTCCCCCCAGGGAATGAGCAGTTCTTC	.	TRBV27	TRBJ2-1	13	few
CASSFEARGTGGYTF	TGTGCCAGCAGTTTTGAGGCGCGGGGGACGGGTGGCTACACCTTC	.	TRBV28	TRBJ1-2	15	few
CASSPRGPPYEQYF	TGTGCCAGCAGCCCCAGGGGACCCCCCTACGAGCAGTACTTC	.	TRBV7-3	TRBJ2-7	14	medium-sized
CASREQGNLYGYTF	TGTGCCAGCAGGGAACAGGGGAACCTCTATGGCTACACCTTC	TRBD1	TRBV27	TRBJ1-2	14	large
CTSSDFEPDTQHF	TGTACCAGTAGTGATTTCGAGCCGGATACGCAGCATTTT	.	TRBV19	TRBJ1-5	13	.
CASSLHTRTALNTYEQYF	TGTGCCAGCAGTCTCCATACCCGGACGGCACTTAACACCTACGAGCAGTACTTC	.	TRBV28	TRBJ2-7	18	medium-sized
CASSGYEQYF	TGTGCCAGCAGCGGCTACGAGCAGTACTTC	.	TRBV2	TRBJ2-7	10	once
CASSAGTIAVRAGELFF	TGTGCCAGCAGCGCCGGGACAATAGCGGTCCGCGCCGGGGAGCTGTTTTTT	.	TRBV9	TRBJ2-2	17	medium-sized